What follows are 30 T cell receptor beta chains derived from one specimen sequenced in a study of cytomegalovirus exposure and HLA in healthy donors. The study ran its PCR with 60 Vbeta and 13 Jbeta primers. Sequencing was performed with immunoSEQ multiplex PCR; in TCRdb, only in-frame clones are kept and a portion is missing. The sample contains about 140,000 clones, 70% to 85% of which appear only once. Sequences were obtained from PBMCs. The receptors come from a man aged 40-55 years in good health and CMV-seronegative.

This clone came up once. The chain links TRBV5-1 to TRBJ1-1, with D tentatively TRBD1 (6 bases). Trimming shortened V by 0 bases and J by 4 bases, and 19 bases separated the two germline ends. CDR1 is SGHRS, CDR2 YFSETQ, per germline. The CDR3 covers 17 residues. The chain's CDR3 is CASSLGKGGQLGTEAFF. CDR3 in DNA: TGCGCCAGCAGCTTGGGAAAAGGCGGACAGTTAGGCACTGAAGCTTTCTTT.

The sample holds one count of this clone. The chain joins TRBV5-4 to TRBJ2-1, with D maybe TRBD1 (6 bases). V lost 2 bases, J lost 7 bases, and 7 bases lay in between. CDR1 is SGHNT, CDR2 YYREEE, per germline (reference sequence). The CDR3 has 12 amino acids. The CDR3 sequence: CASSFGQNEQFF. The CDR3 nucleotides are TGTGCCAGCAGCTTCGGACAGAATGAGCAGTTCTTC.

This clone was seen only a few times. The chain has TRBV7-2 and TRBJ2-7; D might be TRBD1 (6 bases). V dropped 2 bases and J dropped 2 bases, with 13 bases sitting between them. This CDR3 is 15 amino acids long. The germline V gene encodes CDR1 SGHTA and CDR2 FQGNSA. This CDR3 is CASSLRGNPPYEQYF. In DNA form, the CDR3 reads TGTGCCAGCAGCTTAAGGGGGAATCCTCCCTACGAGCAGTACTTC.

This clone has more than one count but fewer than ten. The CDR3 nucleotides read TGTGCCAGCTCTCCCTTTGGGCCTCCTGAAAAACTGTTTTTT. Its translation is CASSPFGPPEKLFF. V gene TRBV18 combines with J gene TRBJ1-4; no firm D call. This CDR3 spans 14 amino acids. Germline V gives CDR1 KGHSH, CDR2 LQKENI. The V end lost 6 bases, the J end lost 7 bases, and 15 bases lay between the germline ends. Looking up the rest from reference TRBV18 and TRBJ1-4 gives the full variable domain: NAGVMQNPRHLVRRRGQEARLRCSPMKGHSHVYWYRQLPEEGLKFMVYLQKENIIDESGMPKERFSAEFPKEGPSILRIQQVVRGDSAAYFCASSPFGPPEKLFFGSGTQLSVL.

The CDR3 is CASSEASVGVYEQYF. The DNA of the CDR3 is TGTGCCAGCAGTGAAGCGTCGGTAGGGGTATACGAGCAGTACTTC. The chain combines TRBV6-1 with TRBJ2-5; tentatively, D is TRBD1 (5 bases). The DNA end is more similar to TRBJ2-7, so the J call may be wrong. The CDR3 loop spans 15 amino acids. The V gene's germline CDR1 is MNHNS and CDR2 SASEGT.

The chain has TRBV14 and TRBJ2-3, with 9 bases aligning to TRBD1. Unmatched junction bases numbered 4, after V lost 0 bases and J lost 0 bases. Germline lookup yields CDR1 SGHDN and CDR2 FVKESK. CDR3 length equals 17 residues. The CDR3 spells CASSQEFGTGSTDTQYF. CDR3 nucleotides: TGTGCCAGCAGCCAAGAATTTGGGACAGGGAGCACAGATACGCAGTATTTT. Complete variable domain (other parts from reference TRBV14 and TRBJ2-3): EAGVTQFPSHSVIEKGQTVTLRCDPISGHDNLYWYRRVMGKEIKFLLHFVKESKQDESGMPNNRFLAERTGGTYSTLKVQPAELEDSGVYFCASSQEFGTGSTDTQYFGPGTRLTVL.

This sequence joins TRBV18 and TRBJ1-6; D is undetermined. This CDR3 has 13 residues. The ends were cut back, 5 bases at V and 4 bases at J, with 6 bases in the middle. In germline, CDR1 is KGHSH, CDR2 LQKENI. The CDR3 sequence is CASSADYNSPLHF. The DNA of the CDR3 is TGTGCCAGCTCAGCAGATTATAATTCACCCCTCCACTTT.

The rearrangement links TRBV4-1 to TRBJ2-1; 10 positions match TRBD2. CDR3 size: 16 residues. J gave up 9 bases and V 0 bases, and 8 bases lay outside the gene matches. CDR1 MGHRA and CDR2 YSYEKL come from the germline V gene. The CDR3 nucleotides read TGCGCCAGCAGCCAAGAAGACCTAGCGGGAGTCGGTGAGCAGTTCTTC. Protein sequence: CASSQEDLAGVGEQFF.

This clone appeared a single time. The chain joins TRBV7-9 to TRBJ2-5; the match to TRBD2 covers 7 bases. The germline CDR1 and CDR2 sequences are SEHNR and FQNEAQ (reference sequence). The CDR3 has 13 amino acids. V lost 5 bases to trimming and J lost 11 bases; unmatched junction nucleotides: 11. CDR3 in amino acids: CASSPPPMGGQYF. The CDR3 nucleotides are TGTGCCAGCAGCCCCCCCCCGATGGGGGGGCAGTACTTC.

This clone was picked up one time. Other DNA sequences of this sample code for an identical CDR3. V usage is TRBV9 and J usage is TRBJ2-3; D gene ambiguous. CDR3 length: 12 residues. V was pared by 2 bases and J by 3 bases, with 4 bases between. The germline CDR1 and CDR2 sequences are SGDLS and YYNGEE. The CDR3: CASSVLTDTQYF. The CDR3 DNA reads TGTGCCAGCAGCGTCCTGACAGATACGCAGTATTTT.

The CDR3 nucleotides are TGTGCCAGCAGTTTAAGTGCGGACAATGAGCAGTTCTTC. This sequence encodes CASSLSADNEQFF. V and J are TRBV27 and TRBJ2-1, with unresolved D. CDR1 is MNHEY and CDR2 is SMNVEV in the germline V gene (reference sequence). The CDR3 loop spans 13 amino acids. V shed 2 bases and J shed 5 bases, with 7 bases lying between them.

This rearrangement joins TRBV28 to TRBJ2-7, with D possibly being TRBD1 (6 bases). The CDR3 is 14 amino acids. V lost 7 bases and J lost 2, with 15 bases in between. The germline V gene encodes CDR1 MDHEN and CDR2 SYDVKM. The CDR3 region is CASTITGLAYEQYF. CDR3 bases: TGTGCCAGCACCATAACAGGGTTAGCCTACGAGCAGTACTTC.

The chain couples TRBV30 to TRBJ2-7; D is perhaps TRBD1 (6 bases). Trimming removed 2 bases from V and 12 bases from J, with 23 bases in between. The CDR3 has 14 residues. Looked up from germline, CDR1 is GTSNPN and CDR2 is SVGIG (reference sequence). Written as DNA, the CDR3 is TGTGCCTGGAGTAAACAGGGCGACTCCCCCGTGGCGTACTTC. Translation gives CAWSKQGDSPVAYF.

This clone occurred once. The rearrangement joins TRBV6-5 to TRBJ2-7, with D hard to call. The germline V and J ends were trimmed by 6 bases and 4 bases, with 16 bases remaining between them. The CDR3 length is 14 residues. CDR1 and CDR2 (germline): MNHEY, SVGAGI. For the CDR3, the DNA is TGTGCCAGCAGCTCTCTCGGCGCGGATTACGAGCAGTACTTC. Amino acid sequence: CASSSLGADYEQYF.

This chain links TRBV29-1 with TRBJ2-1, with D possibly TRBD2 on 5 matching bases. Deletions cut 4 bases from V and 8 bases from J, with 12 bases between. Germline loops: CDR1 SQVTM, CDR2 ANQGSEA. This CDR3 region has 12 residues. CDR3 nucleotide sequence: TGCAGCGTTGCGGACCGCGGGTATGAGCAGTTCTTC. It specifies CSVADRGYEQFF.

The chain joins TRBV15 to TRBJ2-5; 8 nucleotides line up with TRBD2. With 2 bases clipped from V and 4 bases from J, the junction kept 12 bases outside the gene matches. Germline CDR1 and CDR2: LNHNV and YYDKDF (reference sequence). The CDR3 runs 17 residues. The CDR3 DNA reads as TGTGCCACCAGCAGAAAAACCCGGCCCCGGGAGGGAGAGACCCAGTACTTC. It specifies CATSRKTRPREGETQYF.

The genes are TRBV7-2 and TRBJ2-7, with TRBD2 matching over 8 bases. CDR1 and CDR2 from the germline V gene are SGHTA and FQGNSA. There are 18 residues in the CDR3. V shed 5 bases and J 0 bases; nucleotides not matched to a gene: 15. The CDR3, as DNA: TGTGCCAGCAGCCCTACTAGGGGGGGACTAGGGAGCTCCTACGAGCAGTACTTC. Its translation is CASSPTRGGLGSSYEQYF.

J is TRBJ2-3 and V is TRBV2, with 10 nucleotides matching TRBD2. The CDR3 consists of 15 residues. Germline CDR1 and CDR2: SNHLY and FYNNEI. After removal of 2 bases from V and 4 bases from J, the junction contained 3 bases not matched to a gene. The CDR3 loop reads CASSEWSGRADTQYF. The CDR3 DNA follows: TGTGCCAGCAGTGAATGGAGCGGGAGGGCAGATACGCAGTATTTT.

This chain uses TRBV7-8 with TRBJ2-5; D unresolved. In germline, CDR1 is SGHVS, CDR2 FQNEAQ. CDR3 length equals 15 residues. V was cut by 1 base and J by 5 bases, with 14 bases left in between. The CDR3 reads CASSLVRASRETQYF. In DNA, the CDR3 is TGTGCCAGCAGCTTAGTTAGAGCCTCCAGGGAGACCCAGTACTTC.

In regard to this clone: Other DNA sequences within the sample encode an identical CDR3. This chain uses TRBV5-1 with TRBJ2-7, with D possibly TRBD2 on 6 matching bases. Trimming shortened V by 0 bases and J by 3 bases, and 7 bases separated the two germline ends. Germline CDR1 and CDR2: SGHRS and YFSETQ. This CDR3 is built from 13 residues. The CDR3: CASSLVGGYEQYF. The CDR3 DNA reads TGCGCCAGCAGCTTGGTGGGGGGCTACGAGCAGTACTTC.

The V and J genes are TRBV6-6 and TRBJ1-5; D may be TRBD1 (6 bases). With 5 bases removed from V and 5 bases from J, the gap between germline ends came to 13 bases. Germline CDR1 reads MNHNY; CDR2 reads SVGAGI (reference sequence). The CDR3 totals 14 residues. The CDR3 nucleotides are TGTGCCAGCAGTAAAGGGGGTTCGCATCAGCCCCAGCATTTT. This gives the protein CASSKGGSHQPQHF.

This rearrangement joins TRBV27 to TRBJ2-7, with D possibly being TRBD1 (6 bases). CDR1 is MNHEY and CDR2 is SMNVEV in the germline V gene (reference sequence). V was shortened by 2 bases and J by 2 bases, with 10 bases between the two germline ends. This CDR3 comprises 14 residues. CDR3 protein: CASSLTGSPYEQYF. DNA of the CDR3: TGTGCCAGCAGTTTAACAGGGTCCCCCTACGAGCAGTACTTC.

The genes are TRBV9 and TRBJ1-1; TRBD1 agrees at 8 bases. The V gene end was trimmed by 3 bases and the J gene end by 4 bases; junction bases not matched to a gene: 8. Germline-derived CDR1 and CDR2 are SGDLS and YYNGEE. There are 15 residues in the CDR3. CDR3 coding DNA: TGTGCCAGCAGCGGAGGACAGGGTATCCTCACTGAAGCTTTCTTT. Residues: CASSGGQGILTEAFF.

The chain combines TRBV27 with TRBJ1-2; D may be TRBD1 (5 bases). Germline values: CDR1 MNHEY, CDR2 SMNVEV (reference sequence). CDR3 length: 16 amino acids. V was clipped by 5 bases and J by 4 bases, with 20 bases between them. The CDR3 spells CASSASLVGGVYGYTF. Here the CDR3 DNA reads TGTGCCAGCAGTGCTTCCCTGGTCGGGGGGGTCTATGGCTACACCTTC.

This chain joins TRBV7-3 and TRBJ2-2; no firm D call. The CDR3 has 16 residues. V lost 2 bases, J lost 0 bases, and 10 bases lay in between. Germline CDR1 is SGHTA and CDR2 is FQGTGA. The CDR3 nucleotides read TGTGCCAGCAGCTTAGACGGCGGAACGAACACCGGGGAGCTGTTTTTT. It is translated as CASSLDGGTNTGELFF.

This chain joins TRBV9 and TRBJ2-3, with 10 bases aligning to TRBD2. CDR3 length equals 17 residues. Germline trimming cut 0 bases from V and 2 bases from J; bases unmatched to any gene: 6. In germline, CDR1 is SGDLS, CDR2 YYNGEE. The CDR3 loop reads CASSVEGSGGYTDTQYF. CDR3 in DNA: TGTGCCAGCAGCGTAGAGGGTAGCGGGGGGTACACAGATACGCAGTATTTT.

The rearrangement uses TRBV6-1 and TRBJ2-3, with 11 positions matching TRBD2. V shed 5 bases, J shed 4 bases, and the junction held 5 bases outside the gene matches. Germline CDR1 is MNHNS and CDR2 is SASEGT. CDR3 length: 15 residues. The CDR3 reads CASSLAGGRPDTQYF. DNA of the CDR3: TGTGCCAGCAGTTTAGCGGGGGGGCGGCCAGATACGCAGTATTTT.

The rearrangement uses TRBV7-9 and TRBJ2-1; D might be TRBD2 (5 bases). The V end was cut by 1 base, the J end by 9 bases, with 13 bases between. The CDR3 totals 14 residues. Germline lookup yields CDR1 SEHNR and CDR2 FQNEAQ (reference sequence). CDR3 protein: CASSLGGLPSEQFF. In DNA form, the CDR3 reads TGTGCCAGCAGCTTAGGAGGGCTTCCGAGTGAGCAGTTCTTC.

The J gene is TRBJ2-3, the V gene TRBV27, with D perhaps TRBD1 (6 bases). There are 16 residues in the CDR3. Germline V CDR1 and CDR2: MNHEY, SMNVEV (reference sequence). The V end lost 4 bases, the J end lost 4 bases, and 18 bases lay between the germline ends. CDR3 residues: CASSSPGQDVADTQYF. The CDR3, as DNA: TGTGCCAGCAGTTCTCCGGGACAAGATGTTGCAGATACGCAGTATTTT.

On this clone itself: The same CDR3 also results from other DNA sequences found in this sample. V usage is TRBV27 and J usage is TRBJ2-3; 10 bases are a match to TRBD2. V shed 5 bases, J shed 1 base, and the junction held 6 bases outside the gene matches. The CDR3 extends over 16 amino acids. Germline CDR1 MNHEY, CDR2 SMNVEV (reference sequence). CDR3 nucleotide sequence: TGTGCCAGCAGTCCCACTAGCGGGATGGGCACAGATACGCAGTATTTT. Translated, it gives CASSPTSGMGTDTQYF.